The T cell receptor (beta chain) under discussion was sequenced for a study of OX40 agonist ivuxolimab in advanced cancers. As for the study in general: Patients took ivuxolimab, an agonistic anti-OX40 (CD134) antibody. Males comprised roughly four fifths of the group, whose mean age was roughly 64 years (range 23 to 79). Past anti-PD-1, anti-PD-L1 or anti-CTLA-4 therapy was accepted, and approximately 40% had received some.

The CDR3 loop spans 14 amino acids. V was cut by 0 bases and J by 4 bases, with 12 bases left in between. Germline V gives CDR1 SQVTM, CDR2 ANQGSEA. This clone was counted a single time. Libraries were prepared by immunoSEQ multiplex PCR; TCRdb keeps only in-frame clonotypes and omits some of them. The table shows about 40,000 clones, with more than 85% occurring only once. The rearrangement joins TRBV29-1 to TRBJ1-1; D gene ambiguous. The origin of this receptor is an adult with an advanced solid tumor such as melanoma, head and neck, liver or kidney cancer. Source: CD4+ or CD8+ T cells sorted from blood, taken in a trial of the OX40 agonist ivuxolimab. The CDR3 loop reads CSVEELVGGTEAFF. The CDR3 DNA sequence: TGCAGCGTTGAAGAGTTGGTAGGTGGCACTGAAGCTTTCTTT.